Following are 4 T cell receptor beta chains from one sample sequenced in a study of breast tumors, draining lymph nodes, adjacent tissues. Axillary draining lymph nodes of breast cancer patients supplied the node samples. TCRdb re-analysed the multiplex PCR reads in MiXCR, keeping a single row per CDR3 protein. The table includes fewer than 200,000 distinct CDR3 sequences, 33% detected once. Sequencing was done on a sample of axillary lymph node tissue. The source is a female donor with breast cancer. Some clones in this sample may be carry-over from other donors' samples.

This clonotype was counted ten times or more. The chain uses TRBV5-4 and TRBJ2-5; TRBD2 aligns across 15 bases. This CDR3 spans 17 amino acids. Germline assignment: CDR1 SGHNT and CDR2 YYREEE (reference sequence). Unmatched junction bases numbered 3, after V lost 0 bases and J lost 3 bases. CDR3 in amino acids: CASSLGWTSGGEETQYF. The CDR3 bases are TGTGCCAGCAGCTTGGGATGGACTAGCGGGGGGGAAGAGACCCAGTACTTC.

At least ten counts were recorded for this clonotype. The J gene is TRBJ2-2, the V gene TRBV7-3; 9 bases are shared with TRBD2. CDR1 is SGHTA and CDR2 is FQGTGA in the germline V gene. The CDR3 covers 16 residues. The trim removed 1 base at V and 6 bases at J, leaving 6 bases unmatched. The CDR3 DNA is TGTGCCAGCAGCTTAATAGCGGGAGTTATCCCCGGGGAGCTGTTTTTT. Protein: CASSLIAGVIPGELFF.

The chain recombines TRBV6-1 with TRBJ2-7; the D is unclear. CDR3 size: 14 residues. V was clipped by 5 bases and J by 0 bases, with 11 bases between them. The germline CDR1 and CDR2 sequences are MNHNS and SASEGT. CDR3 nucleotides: TGTGCCAGCAGTCGGACCTCGATCTCCTACGAGCAGTACTTC. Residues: CASSRTSISYEQYF.

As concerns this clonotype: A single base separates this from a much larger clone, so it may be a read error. The CDR3, as DNA: TGCAGTGCTATTTCTTTGCGGAGGGTCAATGAGCAGTTCTTC. Its translation is CSAISLRRVNEQFF. The rearrangement uses TRBV20-1 and TRBJ2-1; D possibly corresponds to TRBD2 (6 bases). V lost 4 bases, J lost 6 bases, and 16 bases lay in between. The CDR3 totals 14 residues. Germline CDR1 reads DFQATT; CDR2 reads SNEGSKA (reference sequence).